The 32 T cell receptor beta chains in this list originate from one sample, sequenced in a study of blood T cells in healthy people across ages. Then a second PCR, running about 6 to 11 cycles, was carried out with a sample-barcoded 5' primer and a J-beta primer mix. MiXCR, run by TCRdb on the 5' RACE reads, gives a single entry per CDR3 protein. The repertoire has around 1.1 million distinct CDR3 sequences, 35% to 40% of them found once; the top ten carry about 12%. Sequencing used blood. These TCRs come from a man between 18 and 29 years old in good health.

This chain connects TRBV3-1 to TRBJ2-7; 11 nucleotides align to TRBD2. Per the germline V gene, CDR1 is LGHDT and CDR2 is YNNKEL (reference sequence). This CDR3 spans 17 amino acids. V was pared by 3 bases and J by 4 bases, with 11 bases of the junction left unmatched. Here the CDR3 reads CASSHPWASGGIYEQYF. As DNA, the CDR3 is TGTGCCAGCAGCCATCCTTGGGCTAGCGGGGGGATTTACGAGCAGTACTTC.

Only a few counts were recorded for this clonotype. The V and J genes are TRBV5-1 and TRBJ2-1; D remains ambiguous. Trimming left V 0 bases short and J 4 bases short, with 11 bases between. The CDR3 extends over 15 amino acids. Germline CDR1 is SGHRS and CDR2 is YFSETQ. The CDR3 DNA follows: TGCGCCAGCAGCTTGGCCGCAGAACAATACAATGAGCAGTTCTTC. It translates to CASSLAAEQYNEQFF. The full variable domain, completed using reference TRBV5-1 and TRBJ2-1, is KAGVTQTPRYLIKTRGQQVTLSCSPISGHRSVSWYQQTPGQGLQFLFEYFSETQRNKGNFPGRFSGRQFSNSRSEMNVSTLELGDSALYLCASSLAAEQYNEQFFGPGTRLTVL.

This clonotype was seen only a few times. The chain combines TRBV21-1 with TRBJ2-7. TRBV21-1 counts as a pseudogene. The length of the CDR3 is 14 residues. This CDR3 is CASSKAPMKGRQYF. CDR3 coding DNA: TGTGCCAGCAGCAAAGCGCCCATGAAGGGAAGGCAGTACTTC.

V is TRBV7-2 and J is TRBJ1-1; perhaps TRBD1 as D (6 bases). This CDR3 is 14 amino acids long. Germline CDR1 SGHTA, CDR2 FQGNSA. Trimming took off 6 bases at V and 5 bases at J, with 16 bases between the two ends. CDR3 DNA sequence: TGTGCCAGCAGAGAAGGACAGTCTGGTACTGAAGCTTTCTTT. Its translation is CASREGQSGTEAFF.

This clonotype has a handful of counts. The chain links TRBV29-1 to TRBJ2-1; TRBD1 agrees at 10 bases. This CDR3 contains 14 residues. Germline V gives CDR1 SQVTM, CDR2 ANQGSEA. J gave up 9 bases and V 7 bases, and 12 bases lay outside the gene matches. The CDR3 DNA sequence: TGCAGCGCTCTCGGGACAGGGGTTTTAGGTGAGCAGTTCTTC. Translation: CSALGTGVLGEQFF.

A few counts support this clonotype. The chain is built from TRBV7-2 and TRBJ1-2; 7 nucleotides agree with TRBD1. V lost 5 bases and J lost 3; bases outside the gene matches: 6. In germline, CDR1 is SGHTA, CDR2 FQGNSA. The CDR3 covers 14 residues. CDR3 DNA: TGTGCCAGCAGCGACTTAACAGGGGACTATGGCTACACCTTC. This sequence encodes CASSDLTGDYGYTF.

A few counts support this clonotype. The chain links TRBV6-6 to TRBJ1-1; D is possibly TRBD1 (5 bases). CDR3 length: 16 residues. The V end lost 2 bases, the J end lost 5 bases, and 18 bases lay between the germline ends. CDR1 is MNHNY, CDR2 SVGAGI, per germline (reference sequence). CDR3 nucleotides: TGTGCCAGCAGTTACGGAGGGGCGCTTTCTTGGACTGAAGCTTTCTTT. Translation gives CASSYGGALSWTEAFF.

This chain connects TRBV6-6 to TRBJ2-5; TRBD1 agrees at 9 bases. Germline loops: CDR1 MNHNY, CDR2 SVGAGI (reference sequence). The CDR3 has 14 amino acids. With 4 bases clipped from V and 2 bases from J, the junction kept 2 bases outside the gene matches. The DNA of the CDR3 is TGTGCCAGCAGTTCACAGGGGGCTCAAGAGACCCAGTACTTC. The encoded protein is CASSSQGAQETQYF.

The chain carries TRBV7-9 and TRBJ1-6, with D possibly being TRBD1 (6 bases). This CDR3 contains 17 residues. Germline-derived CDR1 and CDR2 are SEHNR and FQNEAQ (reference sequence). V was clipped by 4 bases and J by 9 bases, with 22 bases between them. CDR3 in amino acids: CASSSHERRGKSSPLHF. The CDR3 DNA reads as TGTGCCAGCAGCTCGCACGAAAGGAGGGGGAAAAGTTCACCCCTCCACTTT.

The CDR3: CASSQAGQGLFF. Written as DNA, the CDR3 is TGTGCCAGCAGCCAAGCGGGCCAGGGGCTGTTCTTC. The rearrangement links TRBV14 to TRBJ2-1; possibly TRBD1 for D (6 bases). The CDR3 has 12 residues. CDR1 is SGHDN and CDR2 is FVKESK in the germline V gene. Between the trimmed V and J ends, which lost 1 base and 15 bases, there was a span of 13 bases.

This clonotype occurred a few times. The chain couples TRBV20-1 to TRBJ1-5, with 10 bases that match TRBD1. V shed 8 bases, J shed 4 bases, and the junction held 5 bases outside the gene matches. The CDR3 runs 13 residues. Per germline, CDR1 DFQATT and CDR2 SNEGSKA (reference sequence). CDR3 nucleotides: TGCAGTACATTGGACAGGGGGAATCAGCCCCAGCATTTT. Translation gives CSTLDRGNQPQHF.

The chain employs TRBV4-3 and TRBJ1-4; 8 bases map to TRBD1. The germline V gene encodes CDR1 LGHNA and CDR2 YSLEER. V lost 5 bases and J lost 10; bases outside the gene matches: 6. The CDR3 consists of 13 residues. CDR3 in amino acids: CASSDDQGAKLFF. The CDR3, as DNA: TGCGCCAGCAGCGATGACCAGGGGGCAAAACTGTTTTTT.

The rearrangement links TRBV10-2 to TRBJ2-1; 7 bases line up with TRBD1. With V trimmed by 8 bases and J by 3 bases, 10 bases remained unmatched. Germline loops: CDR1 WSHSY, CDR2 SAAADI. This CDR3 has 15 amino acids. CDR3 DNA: TGCGCCAGCCAATACGGGACAGACCTCTACAATGAGCAGTTCTTC. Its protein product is CASQYGTDLYNEQFF.

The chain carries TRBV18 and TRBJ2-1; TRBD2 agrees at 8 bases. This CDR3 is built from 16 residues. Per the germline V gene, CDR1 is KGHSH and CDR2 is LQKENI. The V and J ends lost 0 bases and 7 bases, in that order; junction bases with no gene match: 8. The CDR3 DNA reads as TGTGCCAGCTCACCACCAAAGGGACTAGAGTTAAATGAGCAGTTCTTC. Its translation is CASSPPKGLELNEQFF.

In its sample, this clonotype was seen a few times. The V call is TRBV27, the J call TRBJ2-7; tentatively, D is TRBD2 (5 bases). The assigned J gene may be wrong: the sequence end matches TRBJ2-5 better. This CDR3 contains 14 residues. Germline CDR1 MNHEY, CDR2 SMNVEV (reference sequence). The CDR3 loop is CASSLSAEPETQYF. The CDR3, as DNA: TGTGCCAGCAGTTTATCAGCGGAGCCGGAGACCCAGTACTTC.

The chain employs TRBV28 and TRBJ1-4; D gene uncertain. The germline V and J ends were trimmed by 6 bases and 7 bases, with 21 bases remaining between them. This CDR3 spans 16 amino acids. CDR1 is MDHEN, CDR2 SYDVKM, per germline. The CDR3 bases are TGTGCCAGCAGCTCTACAAGTGGCAGCAGGAGTGAAAAACTGTTTTTT. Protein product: CASSSTSGSRSEKLFF.

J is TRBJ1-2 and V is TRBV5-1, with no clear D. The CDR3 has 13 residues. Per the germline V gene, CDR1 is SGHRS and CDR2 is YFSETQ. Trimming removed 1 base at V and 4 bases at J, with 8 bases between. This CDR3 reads CASSLNRTYGYTF. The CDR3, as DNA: TGCGCCAGCAGCTTGAACCGAACCTATGGCTACACCTTC. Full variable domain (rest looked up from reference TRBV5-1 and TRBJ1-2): KAGVTQTPRYLIKTRGQQVTLSCSPISGHRSVSWYQQTPGQGLQFLFEYFSETQRNKGNFPGRFSGRQFSNSRSEMNVSTLELGDSALYLCASSLNRTYGYTFGSGTRLTVV.

The CDR3 DNA sequence: TGTGCCAGCAGCTTAGTCGTCAGGGGATCCTACGAGCAGTACTTC. Encoded protein: CASSLVVRGSYEQYF. The V gene is TRBV7-2, the J gene TRBJ2-7; D possibly corresponds to TRBD1 (6 bases). Germline CDR1 and CDR2: SGHTA and FQGNSA. V gave up 1 base and J gave up 1 base, with 11 bases separating them. CDR3 length: 15 amino acids. Variable domain in full (rest from reference TRBV7-2 and TRBJ2-7): GAGVSQSPSNKVTEKGKDVELRCDPISGHTALYWYRQSLGQGLEFLIYFQGNSAPDKSGLPSDRFSAERTGGSVSTLTIQRTQQEDSAVYLCASSLVVRGSYEQYFGPGTRLTVT.

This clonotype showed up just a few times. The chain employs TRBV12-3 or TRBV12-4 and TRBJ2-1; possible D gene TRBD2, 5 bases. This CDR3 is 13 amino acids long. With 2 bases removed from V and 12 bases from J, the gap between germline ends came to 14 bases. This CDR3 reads CASSLYGVEGQFF. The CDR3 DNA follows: TGTGCCAGCAGTTTATACGGGGTCGAGGGGCAGTTCTTC.

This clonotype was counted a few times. CDR3 residues: CASSTPGTNGTDTQYF. The CDR3 DNA reads as TGTGCCAGCAGTACGCCCGGGACGAATGGCACAGATACGCAGTATTTT. The chain couples TRBV27 to TRBJ2-3, with D perhaps matching TRBD1 or TRBD2 (5 bases each). The CDR3 extends over 16 amino acids. The V gene's germline CDR1 is MNHEY and CDR2 SMNVEV (reference sequence). Trimming removed 5 bases at V and 1 base at J, with 16 bases between.

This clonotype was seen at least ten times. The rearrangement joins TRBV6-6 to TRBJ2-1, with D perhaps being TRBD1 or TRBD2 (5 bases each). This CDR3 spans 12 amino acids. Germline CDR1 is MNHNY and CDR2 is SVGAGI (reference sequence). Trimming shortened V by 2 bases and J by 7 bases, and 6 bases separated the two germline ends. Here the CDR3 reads CASSYGGNEQFF. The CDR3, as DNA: TGTGCCAGCAGTTACGGGGGTAATGAGCAGTTCTTC.

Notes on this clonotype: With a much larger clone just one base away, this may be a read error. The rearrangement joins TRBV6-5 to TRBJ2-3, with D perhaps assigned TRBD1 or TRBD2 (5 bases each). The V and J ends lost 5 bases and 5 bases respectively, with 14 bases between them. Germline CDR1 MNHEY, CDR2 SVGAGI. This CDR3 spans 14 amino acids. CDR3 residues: CASSDYQGLDTQYF. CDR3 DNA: TGTGCCAGCAGTGACTATCAGGGTTTAGATACGCAGTATTTT.

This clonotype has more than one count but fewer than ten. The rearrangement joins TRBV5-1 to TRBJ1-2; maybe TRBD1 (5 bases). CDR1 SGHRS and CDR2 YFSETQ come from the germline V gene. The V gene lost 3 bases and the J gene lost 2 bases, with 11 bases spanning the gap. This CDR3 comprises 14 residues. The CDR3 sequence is CASSYGTENYGYTF. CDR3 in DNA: TGCGCCAGCAGCTACGGGACCGAAAACTATGGCTACACCTTC.

CDR3 sequence (DNA): TGTGCCAGCAGCTTAGTCGGGACCTCAGGAACCACAGATACGCAGTATTTT. It is translated as CASSLVGTSGTTDTQYF. V is TRBV7-2 and J is TRBJ2-3; the D call may be TRBD1 or TRBD2 (5 bases each). Germline-derived CDR1 and CDR2 are SGHTA and FQGNSA. The CDR3 totals 17 residues. V was trimmed by 1 base and J by 2 bases, leaving 16 bases between them.

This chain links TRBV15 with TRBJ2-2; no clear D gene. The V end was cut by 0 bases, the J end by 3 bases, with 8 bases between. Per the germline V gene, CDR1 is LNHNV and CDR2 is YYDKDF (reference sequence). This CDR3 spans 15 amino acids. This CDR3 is CATSRDRGDTGELFF. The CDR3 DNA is TGTGCCACCAGCAGAGATCGCGGAGACACCGGGGAGCTGTTTTTT.

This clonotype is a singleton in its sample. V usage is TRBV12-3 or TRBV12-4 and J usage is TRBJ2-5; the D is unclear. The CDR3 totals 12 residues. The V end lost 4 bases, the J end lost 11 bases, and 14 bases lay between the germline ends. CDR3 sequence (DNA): TGTGCCAGCAGTTCATTTACCAATGAGCAGTACTTC. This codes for CASSSFTNEQYF.

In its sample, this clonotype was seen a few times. The CDR3 nucleotides are TGTGCCATCAGTGATAGGACAGGGGCCTACGAGCAGTACTTC. As protein: CAISDRTGAYEQYF. The V and J genes are TRBV10-3 and TRBJ2-7, with 9 nucleotides matching TRBD1. CDR1 is ENHRY and CDR2 is SYGVKD in the germline V gene. CDR3 length: 14 amino acids. V trimming: 3 bases; J trimming: 2 bases; junction bases outside the gene matches: 2.

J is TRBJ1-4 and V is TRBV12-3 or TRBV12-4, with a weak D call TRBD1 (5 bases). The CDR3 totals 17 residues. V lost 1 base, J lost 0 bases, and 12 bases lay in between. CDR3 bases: TGTGCCAGCAGTTTAGTAGGGGACCCCGCAACTAATGAAAAACTGTTTTTT. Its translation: CASSLVGDPATNEKLFF.

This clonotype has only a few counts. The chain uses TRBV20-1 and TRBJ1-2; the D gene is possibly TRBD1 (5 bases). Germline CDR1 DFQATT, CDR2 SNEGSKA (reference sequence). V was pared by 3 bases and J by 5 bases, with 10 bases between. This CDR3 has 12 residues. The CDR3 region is CSASATAYGYTF. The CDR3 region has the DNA TGCAGTGCTAGCGCGACAGCGTATGGCTACACCTTC.

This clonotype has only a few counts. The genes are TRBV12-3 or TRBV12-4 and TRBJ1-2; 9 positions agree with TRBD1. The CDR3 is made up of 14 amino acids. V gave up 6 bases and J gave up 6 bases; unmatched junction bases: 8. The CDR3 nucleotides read TGTGCCAGCAGGATTACAGGGGGCGCACATGGCTACACCTTC. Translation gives CASRITGGAHGYTF.

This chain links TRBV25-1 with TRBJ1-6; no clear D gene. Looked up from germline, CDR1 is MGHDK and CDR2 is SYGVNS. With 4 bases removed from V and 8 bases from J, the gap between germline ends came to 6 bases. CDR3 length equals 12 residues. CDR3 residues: CASSGGDSPLHF. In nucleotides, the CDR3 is TGTGCCAGCAGTGGTGGGGATTCACCCCTCCACTTT. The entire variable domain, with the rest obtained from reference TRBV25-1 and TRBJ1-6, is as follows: EADIYQTPRYLVIGTGKKITLECSQTMGHDKMYWYQQDPGMELHLIHYSYGVNSTEKGDLSSESTVSRIRTEHFPLTLESARPSHTSQYLCASSGGDSPLHFGNGTRLTVT.

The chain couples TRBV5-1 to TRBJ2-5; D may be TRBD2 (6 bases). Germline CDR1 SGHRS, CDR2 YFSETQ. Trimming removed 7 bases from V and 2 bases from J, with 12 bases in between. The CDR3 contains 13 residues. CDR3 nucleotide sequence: TGCGCCAGCTCCAATAGCGGACAAGAGACCCAGTACTTC. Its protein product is CASSNSGQETQYF.